This T cell receptor (beta chain) emerged from a study of T cells in Graves' hyperthyroidism and ophthalmopathy. The ends were cut back, 3 bases at V and 8 bases at J, with 16 bases in the middle. Germline V lookup: CDR1 SGHNT, CDR2 YENEEA. This CDR3 comprises 15 residues. Authors of the study amplified TCR beta CDR3 regions from RNA transcripts. HTBI primers were the set used in a first-round RT-PCR of the TCR CDR3. TCRdb ran MiXCR on the multiplex PCR reads and lists one entry per CDR3 protein. The table records fewer than 650,000 distinct CDR3 sequences, over 11% of them present only once. In this sample, this clonotype turned up many times.

Sample: blood. The source is a woman in her twenties or thirties with Graves' hyperthyroidism that later progressed to Graves' ophthalmopathy. The chain joins TRBV11-3 to TRBJ2-2; D might be TRBD2 (5 bases). CDR3 in amino acids: CASSFGFGVEGELFF. DNA of the CDR3: TGTGCCAGCAGCTTCGGTTTCGGGGTTGAGGGGGAGCTGTTTTTT.